The 31 T cell receptor beta chains below were found in one sample sequenced in a study of blood T cells in healthy people across ages (dated by TCRdb to between 2015 and 2017). Library preparation was by 5' RACE. Sequenced on an Illumina HiSeq 2500. A second roughly 7 to 12 cycle PCR used a sample-barcoded 5' primer and a J-beta primer mix. Through fastp at Q25 and MiXCR, TCRdb rebuilt clones from the public reads, retaining in-frame beta chains. Rows with one shared CDR3 protein collapse into an entry with the most common genes and DNA. The sample table contains more than 550,000 distinct CDR3 sequences; only one count was recorded for about 24% of them. The ten largest clones capture under 25% of the sample. Sequenced material: blood. Source of these receptors: a man between 65 and 85 years old in good health.

This clonotype has a handful of counts. The rearrangement uses TRBV3-1 and TRBJ2-5, with D possibly being TRBD1 (5 bases). Germline CDR1 LGHDT, CDR2 YNNKEL (reference sequence). V lost 8 bases and J 0 bases, leaving 19 bases between the germline ends. The CDR3 covers 16 residues. DNA for the CDR3: TGTGCCAGCGCGAAGGCCAGGACACCGTACCAAGAGACCCAGTACTTC. As protein: CASAKARTPYQETQYF.

The chain joins TRBV20-1 to TRBJ1-6; 8 bases are shared with TRBD1. The CDR3 is 15 residues long. The J segment lost 4 bases and the V segment lost 5 bases, leaving 7 bases of the junction unmatched. Germline V gives CDR1 DFQATT, CDR2 SNEGSKA (reference sequence). The CDR3 protein is CSAAGQGAYNSPLHF. For the CDR3, the DNA is TGCAGTGCTGCCGGACAGGGAGCTTATAATTCACCCCTCCACTTT.

There are a few counts of this clonotype. The V call is TRBV6-5, the J call TRBJ2-2, with TRBD1 matching 7 bases. The V gene's germline CDR1 is MNHEY and CDR2 SVGAGI. The trim removed 8 bases at V and 1 base at J, leaving 4 bases unmatched. The CDR3 is 14 amino acids. The CDR3 nucleotides read TGTGCCAGCGGACGACAGGGGAACACCGGGGAGCTGTTTTTT. Translated, it gives CASGRQGNTGELFF.

The chain is built from TRBV9 and TRBJ2-1, with 7 positions matching TRBD2. This CDR3 contains 16 residues. Germline V gives CDR1 SGDLS, CDR2 YYNGEE. Unmatched junction bases numbered 7, after V lost 4 bases and J lost 0 bases. CDR3 coding DNA: TGTGCCAGCAGCAACCACCCTAGCGGCTCCTACAATGAGCAGTTCTTC. Translation gives CASSNHPSGSYNEQFF. The full variable domain, with the rest looked up from reference TRBV9 and TRBJ2-1, is DSGVTQTPKHLITATGQRVTLRCSPRSGDLSVYWYQQSLDQGLQFLIQYYNGEERAKGNILERFSAQQFPDLHSELNLSSLELGDSALYFCASSNHPSGSYNEQFFGPGTRLTVL.

V and J are TRBV3-1 and TRBJ2-1; D is unresolved. Germline V lookup: CDR1 LGHDT, CDR2 YNNKEL (reference sequence). The length of the CDR3 is 12 residues. Trimming took off 3 bases at V and 5 bases at J, with 5 bases between the two ends. This CDR3 is CASSQADNEQFF. The DNA of the CDR3 is TGTGCCAGCAGCCAGGCGGACAATGAGCAGTTCTTC.

The chain uses TRBV6-2 or TRBV6-3 and TRBJ2-5, with 12 bases identical to TRBD2. The CDR3 has 15 residues. Germline V lookup: CDR1 MNHEY, CDR2 SVGEGT. The V gene end was trimmed by 6 bases and the J gene end by 4 bases; junction bases not matched to a gene: 6. DNA for the CDR3: TGTGCCAGCAGGGATCCGGGACTAGCGGGAGAGACCCAGTACTTC. It specifies CASRDPGLAGETQYF.

The rearrangement links TRBV20-1 to TRBJ2-5, with 7 bases that match TRBD2. The assigned J gene may be wrong: the sequence end matches TRBJ2-7 better. The CDR3 spans 11 residues. In germline, CDR1 is DFQATT, CDR2 SNEGSKA (reference sequence). The CDR3: CSAWGGYEQYF. CDR3 sequence (DNA): TGCAGTGCGTGGGGGGGCTACGAGCAGTACTTC.

This clonotype was seen just once. The chain combines TRBV6-5 with TRBJ1-1; D is uncertain. Trimming shortened V by 4 bases and J by 1 base, and 10 bases separated the two germline ends. CDR1 is MNHEY and CDR2 is SVGAGI in the germline V gene. The CDR3 loop spans 14 amino acids. The DNA for the CDR3 is TGTGCCAGCAGTTCTCACTTAGGGAACACTGAAGCTTTCTTT. Its protein product is CASSSHLGNTEAFF.

The genes are TRBV29-1 and TRBJ2-2; a weak D match, TRBD2 (7 bases). This CDR3 has 14 amino acids. The germline gives CDR1 SQVTM, CDR2 ANQGSEA. The ends were cut back, 7 bases at V and 6 bases at J, with 18 bases in the middle. CDR3 DNA sequence: TGCAGCGGGCAAGGGGGGGGCTATTCCGGGGAGCTGTTTTTT. Protein sequence: CSGQGGGYSGELFF.

CDR3 nucleotides: TGTGCCAGCAACGATAGGAACACCGGGGAGCTGTTTTTT. It yields the protein CASNDRNTGELFF. The chain links TRBV28 to TRBJ2-2; D uncertain. The germline V and J ends were trimmed by 7 bases and 1 base, with 7 bases remaining between them. Germline V gene data show CDR1 as MDHEN and CDR2 as SYDVKM. The CDR3 length is 13 residues. The whole variable domain, filled in from reference TRBV28 and TRBJ2-2, reads DVKVTQSSRYLVKRTGEKVFLECVQDMDHENMFWYRQDPGLGLRLIYFSYDVKMKEKGDIPEGYSVSREKKERFSLILESASTNQTSMYLCASNDRNTGELFFGEGSRLTVL.

There are a few counts of this clonotype. The DNA of the CDR3 is TGCAGCGGGCGAACAGGGGGAGGTACCGGGGAGCTGTTTTTT. It yields the protein CSGRTGGGTGELFF. The V and J genes are TRBV29-1 and TRBJ2-2; 8 bases match TRBD1. The V and J ends lost 7 bases and 5 bases, in that order; junction bases with no gene match: 9. This CDR3 is 14 amino acids long. The germline gives CDR1 SQVTM, CDR2 ANQGSEA.

The rearrangement links TRBV24-1 to TRBJ2-7; TRBD1 is a possible D gene (5 bases). Between the trimmed V and J ends, which lost 0 bases and 3 bases, there was a span of 11 bases. Germline-derived CDR1 and CDR2 are KGHDR and SFDVKD. This CDR3 is built from 15 residues. Here the CDR3 DNA reads TGTGCCACCAGTGATTTGTGGCAGGGCGACTACGAGCAGTACTTC. It codes for CATSDLWQGDYEQYF.

V and J are TRBV5-1 and TRBJ2-1; D is possibly TRBD2 (7 bases). The V end was cut by 1 base, the J end by 7 bases, with 15 bases between. The CDR3 loop spans 15 amino acids. Germline lookup yields CDR1 SGHRS and CDR2 YFSETQ. The DNA of the CDR3 is TGCGCCAGCAGCTTGATGGGGGGGGCTCTTAATGAGCAGTTCTTC. Protein product: CASSLMGGALNEQFF.

The chain has TRBV7-2 and TRBJ2-3, with D possibly being TRBD2 (5 bases). Germline CDR1 and CDR2: SGHTA and FQGNSA. The CDR3 length is 15 residues. The V end was cut by 5 bases, the J end by 0 bases, with 12 bases between. DNA of the CDR3: TGTGCCAGCAGCAAGGACGGACTTAGCACAGATACGCAGTATTTT. Translated, it gives CASSKDGLSTDTQYF.

This clonotype occurred many times. V is TRBV12-3 or TRBV12-4 and J is TRBJ1-1; D ambiguous. The CDR3 contains 12 residues. Trimming pared 0 bases from V and 3 bases from J, leaving 2 bases between. In nucleotides, the CDR3 is TGTGCCAGCAGTTTAGCGGACACTGAAGCTTTCTTT. It encodes CASSLADTEAFF.

V is TRBV15 and J is TRBJ1-1; tentatively, D is TRBD1 (5 bases). The CDR3 is 13 residues long. Germline CDR1 and CDR2: LNHNV and YYDKDF (reference sequence). The V and J ends lost 2 bases and 10 bases respectively, with 14 bases between them. The CDR3 region is CATSRPDSLGAFF. The CDR3, as DNA: TGTGCCACCAGCAGACCAGACAGTTTAGGAGCTTTCTTT.

This clonotype came up once. This chain uses TRBV6-5 with TRBJ1-2; D may be TRBD1 (5 bases). The CDR3 is made up of 14 amino acids. The germline CDR1 and CDR2 sequences are MNHEY and SVGAGI. Trimming stripped 5 bases from V and 4 bases from J, with 14 bases between. In nucleotides, the CDR3 is TGTGCCAGCAGTCCAGGCAGGGTGAGCTATGGCTACACCTTC. Encoded protein: CASSPGRVSYGYTF.

The chain links TRBV6-2 or TRBV6-3 to TRBJ1-2; no firm D call. The CDR3 sequence is 14 residues long. Between the trimmed V and J ends, which lost 2 bases and 5 bases, there was a span of 12 bases. Germline CDR1 reads MNHEY; CDR2 reads SVGEGT. CDR3 DNA sequence: TGTGCCAGCAGTTACCTGGGCGAAGGATATGGCTACACCTTC. Its protein is CASSYLGEGYGYTF.

This clonotype was counted only a few times. The chain couples TRBV20-1 to TRBJ1-5; tentatively, D is TRBD1 (5 bases). The CDR3 spans 15 residues. V was pared by 5 bases and J by 4 bases, with 18 bases between. The V gene's germline CDR1 is DFQATT and CDR2 SNEGSKA (reference sequence). For the CDR3, the DNA is TGCAGTGCTCCATCGAGAGGGGCGGGAAATCAGCCCCAGCATTTT. It specifies CSAPSRGAGNQPQHF.

The sample holds a few counts of this clonotype. The rearrangement uses TRBV20-1 and TRBJ2-7, with D possibly being TRBD1 (6 bases). Germline loops: CDR1 DFQATT, CDR2 SNEGSKA (reference sequence). This CDR3 contains 13 residues. The CDR3 loop is CSASSDSSYGQYV. The CDR3 DNA follows: TGCAGTGCTAGCTCGGACAGCTCCTACGGGCAGTACGTC.

The chain combines TRBV27 with TRBJ2-7; TRBD2 agrees at 8 bases. J was trimmed by 9 bases and V by 5 bases; bases with no gene match: 12. This CDR3 region has 14 residues. Germline values: CDR1 MNHEY, CDR2 SMNVEV (reference sequence). The CDR3: CASSLKTSDHPQYV. In nucleotides, the CDR3 is TGTGCCAGCAGTCTCAAGACTAGCGACCACCCGCAGTACGTC.

This clonotype turned up a few times. The chain uses TRBV12-3 or TRBV12-4 and TRBJ2-2; the match to TRBD2 covers 10 bases. This CDR3 has 14 amino acids. J lost 1 base, V lost 8 bases, and 1 base had no gene match. The CDR3 sequence: CASLAGGNTGELFF. In DNA, the CDR3 is TGTGCCAGCTTAGCGGGGGGGAACACCGGGGAGCTGTTTTTT.

V gene TRBV12-3 or TRBV12-4 combines with J gene TRBJ1-2; D is unresolved. V lost 5 bases, J lost 8 bases, and 21 bases lay in between. The CDR3 sequence is 15 residues long. The CDR3 spells CASSDPRWGGNGYTF. CDR3 sequence (DNA): TGTGCCAGCAGTGATCCAAGGTGGGGAGGGAACGGCTACACCTTC.

The rearrangement links TRBV3-1 to TRBJ2-3; either TRBD1 or TRBD2 may fit D (5 bases each). The CDR3 is 15 residues long. Germline values: CDR1 LGHDT, CDR2 YNNKEL (reference sequence). Trimming shortened V by 5 bases and J by 1 base, and 13 bases separated the two germline ends. The DNA of the CDR3 is TGTGCCAGCAGCACCCAGGGAGACGGCACAGATACGCAGTATTTT. Protein: CASSTQGDGTDTQYF.

This chain uses TRBV7-9 with TRBJ1-1; TRBD1 matches at 12 bases. Germline CDR1 SEHNR, CDR2 FQNEAQ (reference sequence). There are 15 residues in the CDR3. Losses at the gene ends were 4 bases for V and 8 bases for J; bases not matched to a gene: 8. DNA for the CDR3: TGTGCCAGCAGCTCCGGTGGGACAGGGGGCGGAGAAGCTTTCTTT. This gives the protein CASSSGGTGGGEAFF.

This clonotype was counted a few times. The junction does not match germline at one end; this may be a read error. The rearrangement joins TRBV5-1 to TRBJ2-5, with 8 bases that match TRBD2. The CDR3 is 15 residues long. The V gene's germline CDR1 is SGHRS and CDR2 YFSETQ. CDR3 amino acids: CASSRGLAGDTTLYF. CDR3 coding DNA: TGCGCCAGCAGCCGAGGACTAGCAGGGGACACGACCCTGTACTTC.

A word on this clonotype: One end of the junction fails to match germline, which may point to a read error. The chain uses TRBV5-1 and TRBJ2-3, with no clear D. The CDR3 contains 13 residues. Germline V gene data show CDR1 as SGHRS and CDR2 as YFSETQ. This CDR3 is CASSSVVELSYSF. As DNA, the CDR3 is TGCGCCAGCAGCTCTGTAGTGGAGTTGTCTTACTCATTT.

This rearrangement joins TRBV5-1 to TRBJ1-6; a possible D gene is TRBD1 (5 bases). This CDR3 region has 19 residues. V lost 4 bases to trimming and J lost 0 bases, with 20 bases between them. From germline, CDR1 is SGHRS and CDR2 YFSETQ. As DNA, the CDR3 is TGCGCCAGCAGCCCCGACCCTACAGGCCGAAACTCCTATAATTCACCCCTCCACTTT. Amino acid sequence: CASSPDPTGRNSYNSPLHF.

V is TRBV6-6 and J is TRBJ2-1; 7 bases agree with TRBD2. J was trimmed by 0 bases and V by 4 bases; bases with no gene match: 6. Germline CDR1 and CDR2: MNHNY and SVGAGI (reference sequence). The CDR3 length is 16 residues. The chain's CDR3 is CASSSSWGGSYNEQFF. CDR3 in DNA: TGTGCCAGCAGTTCCTCCTGGGGGGGCTCCTACAATGAGCAGTTCTTC.

This chain joins TRBV3-1 and TRBJ2-5; D gene uncertain. The CDR3 runs to 12 residues. Germline V gene lookup returns CDR1 LGHDT and CDR2 YNNKEL (reference sequence). Trimming removed 0 bases at V and 4 bases at J, with 3 bases between. The DNA for the CDR3 is TGTGCCAGCAGCCAAGATCCAGAGACCCAGTACTTC. It specifies CASSQDPETQYF.

The sample holds many counts of this clonotype. The chain uses TRBV4-1 and TRBJ2-5; a possible D gene is TRBD1 (6 bases). Germline loops: CDR1 MGHRA, CDR2 YSYEKL. The CDR3 loop spans 15 amino acids. Deletions cut 0 bases from V and 5 bases from J, with 13 bases between. DNA for the CDR3: TGCGCCAGCAGCCAAGACCCAGGGGCCTGGGAGACCCAGTACTTC. The encoded protein is CASSQDPGAWETQYF.